This TCR beta chain was recovered during a study of blood T cell repertoires in COVID-19. The overall study: The United States, Italy and Spain supplied acute and convalescent COVID-19 samples. Sample material is recorded as cDNA or gDNA derived from T cells, B-cell-depleted T cells, or PBMCs.

Looked up from germline, CDR1 is LGHNA and CDR2 is YNFKEQ. There are 15 residues in the CDR3. Trimming removed 2 bases from V and 1 base from J, with 11 bases in between. This clone appeared a few times. Original handling: Amplifying reference gene primers gave estimates of nucleated cell counts. Sequenced by immunoSEQ multiplex PCR; TCRdb stores in-frame clones only, minus some. The DNA was the basis for D and trimming; V, J and clone size are from that table. Counted here are over 140,000 clones, roughly 76% occurring once; the ten biggest clones make up approximately 9%. The chain has TRBV4-2 and TRBJ1-2; weak D call: TRBD1 (6 bases). The sequence came from a woman between 45 and 60 years old with active or convalescent COVID-19. Sequenced material: peripheral blood. DNA of the CDR3: TGTGCCAGCAGCCAACCAGGACAGAGTAACTATGGCTACACCTTC. Amino acids: CASSQPGQSNYGYTF.